These T cell receptor beta chains were read from a single sample in a study of cytomegalovirus exposure and HLA in healthy donors. TCRdb's copy holds only in-frame clones and misses some; the assay was immunoSEQ multiplex PCR. The profile shows about 150,000 clones, around 75% of them singletons. Sequenced: PBMCs. Receptor source: a woman between 40 and 55 years old in good health and CMV-seronegative. Each CDR3 is given with its conserved first and last residue. A D gene is named only where the DNA matches it firmly. The size field is filled for only some rows; it gives once, few, many or a size class.

clone size	D gene	J gene	V gene	CDR3 DNA	CDR3 protein
NA	NA	TRBJ1-6	TRBV6-5	TGTGCCAGCAGTTACTCGGGCAGGGGCTATAATTCACCCCTCCACTTT	CASSYSGRGYNSPLHF
NA	NA	TRBJ2-7	TRBV15	TGTGCCACCAGCATAAACAGGCTAGCCTACGAGCAGTACTTC	CATSINRLAYEQYF
NA	TRBD2	TRBJ2-7	TRBV25-1	TGTGCCAGCAGTGAGGGGGAGACTAGCGGGAGAAATGAGCAGTACTTC	CASSEGETSGRNEQYF
few	TRBD1	TRBJ1-1	TRBV7-9	TGTGCCAGCAGCCACTGGACAGGGGCGAACACTGAAGCTTTCTTT	CASSHWTGANTEAFF
few	NA	TRBJ2-7	TRBV5-1	TGCGCCAGCAGCTTGGGGGGGGACTACGAGCAGTACTTC	CASSLGGDYEQYF
NA	NA	TRBJ1-4	TRBV4-1	TGCGCCAGCAGCCAAGTGTCTGGTCAGGGTGATGAAAAACTGTTTTTT	CASSQVSGQGDEKLFF
few	NA	TRBJ2-1	TRBV6-1	TGTGCCAGCAGTGCCCGACGGGGTATCGGGTTCTTC	CASSARRGIGFF
once	TRBD1	TRBJ1-6	TRBV4-1	TGCGCCAGCAGCCAAAATCCGGGACAGGGAGAATCACCCCTCCACTTT	CASSQNPGQGESPLHF
once	TRBD1	TRBJ1-2	TRBV18	TGTGCCAGCTCACCTGTAGCGACAGGGCTTTATGGCTACACCTTC	CASSPVATGLYGYTF
NA	TRBD1	TRBJ1-4	TRBV6-5	TGTGCCAGCAGCCGCTCCCCGGACAGGGTAGGGAAACTGTTTTTT	CASSRSPDRVGKLFF
NA	NA	TRBJ1-2	TRBV11-2	TGTGCCAGCAGCTTAGATCGGGTGACGTACTATGGCTACACCTTC	CASSLDRVTYYGYTF
NA	NA	TRBJ1-1	TRBV10-3	TGTGCCATCAAGACAGCGAACACTGAAGCTTTCTTT	CAIKTANTEAFF
NA	NA	TRBJ1-2	TRBV5-1	TGCGCCAGCAGAGCTTCTCTTGAAAGAACGGGCTACACCTTC	CASRASLERTGYTF
once	TRBD1	TRBJ1-3	TRBV25-1	TGTGCCAGCAGTGACGACAGGGGCGGAAACACCATATATTTT	CASSDDRGGNTIYF
NA	TRBD1	TRBJ2-6	TRBV10-3	TGTGCCACCACCCGGGGACAGGGGACCTCTGGGGCCAACGTCCTGACTTTC	CATTRGQGTSGANVLTF